This paragraph covers one T cell receptor (beta chain) sequence. These data come from a study of CD8+CD57+ T cells in acquired aplastic anemia. Per the germline V gene, CDR1 is MGHDK and CDR2 is SYGVNS. The CDR3 length is 16 residues. The V end was cut by 3 bases, the J end by 2 bases, with 16 bases between. Using genomic DNA as the template, TCR beta VDJ and CDR3 profiling was carried out. One entry per CDR3 protein results from TCRdb running MiXCR on the reads. Seen here are approximately 150,000 distinct CDR3 sequences, 45% to 55% observed once, and the top ten hold approximately 1%. It was patients with CD8+CD57+ cell expansion by flow cytometry who were chosen for sequencing.

Sample: sorted CD4+, CD8+, or CD8+CD57+ T cells (not recorded which) from PBMCs. This chain connects TRBV25-1 to TRBJ1-1; D might be TRBD1 (5 bases). This sequence originates from a human donor with aplastic anemia. CDR3 DNA: TGTGCCAGCAGTGATTTAACCAGGGTGGGCAACACTGAAGCTTTCTTT. Encoded protein: CASSDLTRVGNTEAFF. The full variable domain, in which reference TRBV25-1 and TRBJ1-1 provide the parts outside the CDR3, is EADIYQTPRYLVIGTGKKITLECSQTMGHDKMYWYQQDPGMELHLIHYSYGVNSTEKGDLSSESTVSRIRTEHFPLTLESARPSHTSQYLCASSDLTRVGNTEAFFGQGTRLTVV.